The text below deals with one T cell receptor beta chain. What it recognizes is unknown. This specimen comes from a study of cytomegalovirus exposure and HLA in healthy donors. Study findings and constraints: In a later analysis, a missense DCLRE1C variant was linked to TCR beta V- and J-gene trimming. Judged likely to be a sequencing artifact was a cluster of highly shared sequence variants. Indistinguishable V segments such as TRBV6-2 and TRBV6-3 were excluded.

In the PCR, 60 Vbeta and 13 Jbeta primers were used. Here immunoSEQ multiplex PCR was the method, and the copy in TCRdb shows in-frame clones only, minus some. The repertoire includes approximately 280,000 clones, 80% to 90% of them detected once, and around 4.2% sits in the top ten. The J segment lost 5 bases and the V segment lost 0 bases, leaving 8 bases of the junction unmatched. This CDR3 has 15 amino acids. Germline V gives CDR1 GTSNPN, CDR2 SVGIG (reference sequence). The material sequenced was PBMCs. The TCR comes from a man between 35 and 55 years old in good health and CMV-seropositive. This chain joins TRBV30 and TRBJ2-7; 9 positions agree with TRBD2. The CDR3 is CAWSVIFGGRDEQYF. DNA of the CDR3: TGTGCCTGGAGTGTAATCTTCGGCGGGAGGGACGAGCAGTACTTC.